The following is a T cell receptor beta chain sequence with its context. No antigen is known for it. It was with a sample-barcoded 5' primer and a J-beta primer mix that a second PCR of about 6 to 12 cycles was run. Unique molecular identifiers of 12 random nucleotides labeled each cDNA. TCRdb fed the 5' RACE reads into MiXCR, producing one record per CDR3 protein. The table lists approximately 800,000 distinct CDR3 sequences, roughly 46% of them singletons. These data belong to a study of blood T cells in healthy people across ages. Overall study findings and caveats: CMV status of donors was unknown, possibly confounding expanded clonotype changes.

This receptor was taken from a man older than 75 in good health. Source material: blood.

The CDR3 loop is CASGAVADTQYF. CDR3 in DNA: TGTGCCAGCGGGGCGGTCGCAGATACGCAGTATTTT. This chain joins TRBV12-3 or TRBV12-4 and TRBJ2-3, with D possibly TRBD1 on 5 matching bases. Trimming left V 8 bases short and J 4 bases short, with 10 bases between. The CDR3 consists of 12 residues.